Each of the 26 T cell receptor beta chains below was sequenced from the same sample in a study of regulatory T cells in long-lasting Graves disease. With iRepertoire HTBI primers and Arm-PCR of CDR3 regions, TCR beta libraries were built. Each CDR3 protein gets one entry after TCRdb re-called the multiplex PCR reads with MiXCR. This table holds a few hundred thousand distinct CDR3 sequences, over 15% found once. Time point reported: newly diagnosed GD, antithyroid drugs for less than 3 months. PBMC-derived RNA was used for the TCR library. This sample was shared with a second study, whose subject was T cells in Graves' hyperthyroidism and ophthalmopathy.

The specimen comprised peripheral blood mononuclear cells (PBMCs), sampled at new diagnosis, from a patient treated with antithyroid drugs. The receptors stem from a man aged 35 to 55 with Graves disease.

This clonotype was counted at least ten times. This sequence joins TRBV24-1 and TRBJ2-1; no definite D call. V was clipped by 7 bases and J by 8 bases, with 14 bases between them. CDR1 is KGHDR, CDR2 SFDVKD, per germline. The CDR3 covers 13 residues. This CDR3 reads CATRPLGRDEQFF. DNA of the CDR3: TGTGCCACCAGGCCCCTAGGTAGGGATGAGCAGTTCTTC.

This clonotype was seen repeatedly, ten times or more. The chain uses TRBV2 and TRBJ1-6; 7 positions agree with TRBD1. Per the germline V gene, CDR1 is SNHLY and CDR2 is FYNNEI. There are 13 residues in the CDR3. Trimming at V came to 4 bases and at J to 10 bases, leaving 4 bases not matched to a gene. CDR3 nucleotides: TGTGCCAGCAGTGGTCAGGGGGGCTCACCCCTCCACTTT. Translation: CASSGQGGSPLHF.

Many counts were recorded for this clonotype. This sequence joins TRBV7-9 and TRBJ1-6; D uncertain. CDR1 is SEHNR and CDR2 is FQNEAQ in the germline V gene (reference sequence). The CDR3 contains 13 residues. V gave up 5 bases and J gave up 9 bases, with 11 bases separating them. The CDR3: CASSNTEGSPLHF. The CDR3 region has the DNA TGTGCCAGCAGCAATACCGAGGGTTCACCCCTCCACTTT.

This clonotype occurred many times. At one of its ends the junction is not consistent with the germline gene, which may arise from a read error. The chain has TRBV20-1 and TRBJ2-7, with D perhaps TRBD2 (5 bases). Germline V gene data show CDR1 as DFQATT and CDR2 as SNEGSKA (reference sequence). The length of the CDR3 is 15 residues. CDR3 sequence: CSARGSPSNFYEQYF. CDR3 bases: TGCAGTGCCAGAGGGAGCCCCTCCAACTTCTACGAGCAGTACTTC.

This clonotype came up many times. The junction shows a germline mismatch at one end, possibly a read error. This chain joins TRBV5-1 and TRBJ2-7; 7 bases map to TRBD2. The germline V gene has CDR1 SGHRS and CDR2 YFSETQ. The CDR3 consists of 13 residues. CDR3 region: CASRAGGSYEQYF. CDR3 sequence (DNA): TGTGCCAGCAGAGCCGGGGGGTCCTACGAGCAGTACTTC.

This clonotype has ten or more counts. The J gene is TRBJ2-7, the V gene TRBV28, with D hard to call. From germline, CDR1 is MDHEN and CDR2 SYDVKM. V was shortened by 2 bases and J by 0 bases, with 11 bases between the two germline ends. The CDR3 is made up of 15 amino acids. This chain's CDR3 is CASSLADLASYEQYF. The CDR3 coding sequence is TGTGCCAGCAGTTTAGCCGATCTTGCCTCCTACGAGCAGTACTTC. Filled out from reference TRBV28 and TRBJ2-7, the complete variable domain reads DVKVTQSSRYLVKRTGEKVFLECVQDMDHENMFWYRQDPGLGLRLIYFSYDVKMKEKGDIPEGYSVSREKKERFSLILESASTNQTSMYLCASSLADLASYEQYFGPGTRLTVT.

This clonotype was counted between two and nine times. The CDR3 sequence is CASGDYGRVEQYF. CDR3 in DNA: TGTGCCAGCGGGGACTACGGTCGGGTCGAGCAGTACTTC. The V gene is TRBV28, the J gene TRBJ2-7, with 7 bases identical to TRBD2. This CDR3 contains 13 residues. In germline, CDR1 is MDHEN, CDR2 SYDVKM. Losses at the gene ends were 8 bases for V and 6 bases for J; bases not matched to a gene: 10.

The J gene is TRBJ1-5, the V gene TRBV12-3 or TRBV12-4; D remains unclear. Trimming pared 2 bases from V and 6 bases from J, leaving 11 bases between. This CDR3 has 14 residues. This CDR3 reads CASSLPGKGQPQHF. The CDR3, as DNA: TGTGCCAGCAGTTTACCGGGGAAGGGTCAGCCCCAGCATTTT.

The chain uses TRBV5-1 and TRBJ2-5; the D is unclear. This CDR3 spans 13 amino acids. Germline V gene sequence: CDR1 SGHRS, CDR2 YFSETQ. V lost 1 base and J lost 5, with 9 bases in between. This CDR3 is CASSLSPGETQYF. The DNA for the CDR3 is TGCGCCAGCAGCTTGTCACCCGGCGAGACCCAGTACTTC.

This clonotype was seen a handful of times. The rearrangement links TRBV5-8 to TRBJ1-5, with TRBD1 matching 8 bases. Germline lookup yields CDR1 SGHTS and CDR2 YDEGEE. Trimming removed 0 bases from V and 8 bases from J; junction bases left unmatched: 1. The length of the CDR3 is 13 residues. This CDR3 reads CASSLATGEPQHF. As DNA, the CDR3 is TGTGCCAGCAGCTTGGCGACAGGGGAGCCCCAGCATTTT.

This clonotype appeared a few times. The genes are TRBV10-3 and TRBJ2-2; D may be TRBD2 (6 bases). From germline, CDR1 is ENHRY and CDR2 SYGVKD. The CDR3 has 16 amino acids. The germline V and J ends were trimmed by 0 bases and 0 bases, with 8 bases remaining between them. The CDR3 region is CAISESAGSNTGELFF. CDR3 in DNA: TGTGCCATCAGTGAGTCGGCGGGATCGAACACCGGGGAGCTGTTTTTT.

A remark on this clonotype: This may be a read error, as it is one base from a much larger clone. The final CDR3 position lacks the conserved phenylalanine or tryptophan, pointing to a likely read error. The chain carries TRBV7-3 and TRBJ2-5; 8 nucleotides agree with TRBD1. The germline V gene has CDR1 SGHTA and CDR2 FQGTGA. There are 14 residues in the CDR3. V gave up 2 bases and J gave up 5 bases; unmatched junction bases: 4. CDR3 loop: CASSLQGAGETQYL. The DNA of the CDR3 is TGTGCCAGCAGCTTACAGGGGGCGGGGGAGACCCAGTACCTC.

In its sample, this clonotype was seen many times. Its ends do not fully match the called genes, so a read error is possible. V usage is TRBV5-1 and J usage is TRBJ2-3, with 11 bases matching TRBD2. The CDR3 sequence is 14 residues long. Per germline, CDR1 SGHRS and CDR2 YFSETQ. CDR3 coding DNA: TGTGCCAGCAGTTTTAGCGGGGGGGCAGATACGCAGTATTTT. Its protein product is CASSFSGGADTQYF.

This clonotype was counted ten times or more. The chain couples TRBV6-5 to TRBJ1-1; D is unresolved. CDR3 length: 12 amino acids. From germline, CDR1 is MNHEY and CDR2 SVGAGI. Trimming left V 3 bases short and J 7 bases short, with 9 bases between. For the CDR3, the DNA is TGTGCCAGCAGTTATAAGGGTTTTGAAGCTTTCTTT. Protein sequence: CASSYKGFEAFF.

This clonotype was counted many times. The rearrangement joins TRBV6-5 to TRBJ1-2; possibly TRBD1 for D (6 bases). The CDR3 is 14 amino acids. The germline CDR1 and CDR2 sequences are MNHEY and SVGAGI. Deletions cut 2 bases from V and 4 bases from J, with 11 bases between. CDR3 nucleotides: TGTGCCAGCAGTTACGGAGGACAGCCCTATGGCTACACCTTC. This translates into CASSYGGQPYGYTF.

This clonotype was found once. The rearrangement links TRBV14 to TRBJ2-1; TRBD1 matches 8 bases. This CDR3 comprises 16 residues. Germline V gene sequence: CDR1 SGHDN, CDR2 FVKESK. The V gene end was trimmed by 5 bases and the J gene end by 2 bases; junction bases not matched to a gene: 8. The CDR3 region has the DNA TGTGCCAGCAGCTTTCGACAGGGGAGACCCTACAATGAGCAGTTCTTC. Its translation: CASSFRQGRPYNEQFF. The variable domain in full, with the rest retrieved from reference TRBV14 and TRBJ2-1, is EAGVTQFPSHSVIEKGQTVTLRCDPISGHDNLYWYRRVMGKEIKFLLHFVKESKQDESGMPNNRFLAERTGGTYSTLKVQPAELEDSGVYFCASSFRQGRPYNEQFFGPGTRLTVL.

This clonotype was observed a handful of times. The gene calls are TRBV18 and TRBJ2-7; 7 positions match TRBD1. Looked up from germline, CDR1 is KGHSH and CDR2 is LQKENI. The CDR3 sequence is 15 residues long. J gave up 2 bases and V 2 bases, and 6 bases lay outside the gene matches. The CDR3: CASSPDRVSTYEQYF. In nucleotides, the CDR3 is TGTGCCAGCTCACCAGACAGGGTATCCACCTACGAGCAGTACTTC.

The count of this clonotype is one. This likely came from a read error, as a far larger clone is one base away. This sequence joins TRBV7-9 and TRBJ1-1, with a tentative D call TRBD1 (5 bases). The CDR3 runs to 17 residues. Germline lookup yields CDR1 SEHNR and CDR2 FQNEAQ (reference sequence). CDR3 amino acids: CAGSPPGQGGGNTEAFF. The CDR3 bases are TGTGCCGGCAGCCCCCCTGGGCAGGGAGGCGGGAACACTGAAGCTTTCTTT.

The V and J genes are TRBV7-8 and TRBJ1-2, with TRBD1 matching 9 bases. This CDR3 is 14 amino acids long. Per the germline V gene, CDR1 is SGHVS and CDR2 is FQNEAQ. J gave up 2 bases and V 5 bases, and 3 bases lay outside the gene matches. Here the CDR3 reads CASSRTGENYGYTF. In DNA, the CDR3 is TGTGCCAGCAGCCGGACAGGGGAAAACTATGGCTACACCTTC.

Worth noting for this clonotype: This sequence may be a read error, since a much larger clone differs from it by one base. The chain has TRBV20-1 and TRBJ2-7, with unresolved D. This CDR3 spans 15 amino acids. V dropped 0 bases and J dropped 5 bases, with 17 bases sitting between them. The germline gives CDR1 DFQATT, CDR2 SNEGSKA (reference sequence). CDR3 DNA: TGCAGTGCTAGAGATGGAACAGTACTTGGGGACGAGCAGTACTTC. It translates to CSARDGTVLGDEQYF.

The rearrangement uses TRBV28 and TRBJ1-6, with TRBD1 matching over 10 bases. Trimming at V came to 8 bases and at J to 7 bases, leaving 8 bases not matched to a gene. This CDR3 has 15 amino acids. The germline gives CDR1 MDHEN, CDR2 SYDVKM. Written as DNA, the CDR3 is TGTGCCAGCGGGACAGGGGCGGGGCGGAATTCACCCCTCCACTTT. It specifies CASGTGAGRNSPLHF.

This clonotype occurred a few times. This chain links TRBV12-3 or TRBV12-4 with TRBJ1-4; a weak D match, TRBD1 (5 bases). Trimming cost V 6 bases and J 6 bases, with 17 bases left between them. The CDR3 has 15 amino acids. The CDR3 is CASRLLGQGDEKLFF. CDR3 coding DNA: TGTGCCAGCAGGCTCCTTGGGCAGGGCGATGAAAAACTGTTTTTT.

This clonotype was counted many times. Here the CDR3 DNA reads TGCAGCGTTCCCAGGCAGGGTGAAGATACGCAGTATTTT. The encoded protein is CSVPRQGEDTQYF. J is TRBJ2-3 and V is TRBV29-1; possibly TRBD1 for D (5 bases). The germline V gene has CDR1 SQVTM and CDR2 ANQGSEA. Trimming stripped 5 bases from V and 5 bases from J, with 14 bases between. The CDR3 length is 13 residues.

The chain recombines TRBV30 with TRBJ1-1, with 9 bases aligning to TRBD1. The germline gives CDR1 GTSNPN, CDR2 SVGIG (reference sequence). The CDR3 consists of 13 residues. Trimming at V came to 6 bases and at J to 7 bases, leaving 9 bases not matched to a gene. The CDR3 coding sequence is TGTGCCTGCCAACAGGGGGCGCGTGGTGAAGCTTTCTTT. It encodes CACQQGARGEAFF.

This clonotype was detected many times. The chain recombines TRBV28 with TRBJ1-1; 7 nucleotides match TRBD1. This CDR3 has 14 residues. V dropped 5 bases and J dropped 1; count of bases not matched to a gene: 4. Per germline, CDR1 MDHEN and CDR2 SYDVKM. CDR3: CASSGRGPNTEAFF. CDR3 bases: TGTGCCAGCAGTGGGAGGGGGCCGAACACTGAAGCTTTCTTT.

There are a few counts of this clonotype. The V call is TRBV7-2, the J call TRBJ2-6, with 11 bases fitting TRBD1. After removal of 5 bases from V and 2 bases from J, the junction contained 14 bases not matched to a gene. Germline CDR1 SGHTA, CDR2 FQGNSA. This CDR3 is built from 20 residues. The CDR3 region has the DNA TGTGCCAGCAGCCCATTGCCCCGGGACAGGGGGTCCACTGGGGCCAACGTCCTGACTTTC. It encodes CASSPLPRDRGSTGANVLTF.